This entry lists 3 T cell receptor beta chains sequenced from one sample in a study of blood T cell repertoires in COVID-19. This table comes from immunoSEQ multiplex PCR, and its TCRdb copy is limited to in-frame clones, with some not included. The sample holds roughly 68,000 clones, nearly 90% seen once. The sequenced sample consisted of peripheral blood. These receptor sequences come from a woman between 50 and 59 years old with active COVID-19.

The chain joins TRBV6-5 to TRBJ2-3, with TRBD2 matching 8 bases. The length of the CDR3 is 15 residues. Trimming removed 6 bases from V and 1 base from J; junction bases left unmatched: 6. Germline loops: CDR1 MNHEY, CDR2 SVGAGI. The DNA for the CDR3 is TGTGCCAGCAGCCTTAGCGGGGCCGGCACAGATACGCAGTATTTT. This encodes CASSLSGAGTDTQYF.

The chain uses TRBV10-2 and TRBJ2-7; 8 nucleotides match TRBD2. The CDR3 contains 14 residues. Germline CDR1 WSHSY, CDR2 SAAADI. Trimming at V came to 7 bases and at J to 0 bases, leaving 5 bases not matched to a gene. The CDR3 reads CASIGLAGSYEQYF. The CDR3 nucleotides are TGCGCCAGCATTGGTCTAGCGGGCTCCTACGAGCAGTACTTC.

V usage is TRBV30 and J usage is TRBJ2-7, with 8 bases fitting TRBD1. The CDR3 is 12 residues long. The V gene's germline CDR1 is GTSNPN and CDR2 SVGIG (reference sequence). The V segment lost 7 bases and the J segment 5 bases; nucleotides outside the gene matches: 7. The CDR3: CALGRGLNEQYF. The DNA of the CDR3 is TGTGCCTTAGGCAGGGGGCTGAACGAGCAGTACTTC.